This TCR beta chain was sequenced for a study of metastatic and nonmetastatic thyroid tumors. Study-wide results and limits: For both blood and tumor, malignant thyroid tumors reportedly showed significantly higher TCR beta diversity than benign nodules did.

Concerning this clone itself: Antigen specificity is unknown.

Every patient underwent thyroid surgery untreated. The CDR3 consists of 14 residues. V gave up 3 bases and J gave up 0 bases, with 7 bases separating them. TCRdb reanalyzed the PCR reads via MiXCR. Among about 40,000 clones listed, approximately 17% were seen once. The source material was tumor tissue. This rearrangement joins TRBV12-3 or TRBV12-4 to TRBJ2-3, with D possibly being TRBD2 (5 bases). The sequence derives from a female donor with papillary thyroid cancer or a benign thyroid nodule (not recorded which). Some clones in this sample may be carry-over from other donors' samples. DNA for the CDR3: TGTGCCAGCAGTTTGCGGGTCAGCACAGATACGCAGTATTTT. Amino acids: CASSLRVSTDTQYF.